One and the same sample provided the 28 T cell receptor beta chains below, sequenced in a study of shared clonotypes between healthy human individuals. Profiled with immunoSEQ multiplex PCR; TCRdb holds only in-frame clones, not every one. Altogether about 1.1 million clones are present, roughly 80% being singletons, with the ten largest covering about 0.89%. Sequencing was carried out using memory CD4+ T cells from PBMCs. Subset defined: CD45RA-negative fraction. These receptor sequences come from a man aged 18 to 29 in good health. Some clones in this sample may be carry-over from other donors' samples.

Only a few counts were recorded for this clone. This chain links TRBV5-6 with TRBJ2-7; D uncertain. Trimming stripped 4 bases from V and 9 bases from J, with 20 bases between. The CDR3 totals 14 residues. Germline V lookup: CDR1 SGHDT, CDR2 YYEEEE. The CDR3 sequence is CASSKFVHRFGQYF. The CDR3 DNA sequence: TGTGCCAGCAGCAAATTTGTCCACAGATTCGGGCAGTACTTC.

This clone was seen a single time. This chain joins TRBV6-5 and TRBJ2-1, with D perhaps TRBD2 (5 bases). V lost 1 base, J lost 4 bases, and 14 bases lay in between. CDR1 and CDR2 from the germline V gene are MNHEY and SVGAGI. CDR3 length equals 16 residues. Here the CDR3 DNA reads TGTGCCAGCAGTTACTTGGCGGGCGGAGAATACAATGAGCAGTTCTTC. It encodes CASSYLAGGEYNEQFF.

The chain carries TRBV30 and TRBJ1-5; no clear D. V was shortened by 1 base and J by 2 bases, with 15 bases between the two germline ends. The length of the CDR3 is 16 residues. Germline V lookup: CDR1 GTSNPN, CDR2 SVGIG (reference sequence). In nucleotides, the CDR3 is TGTGCCTGGAGTGCACCCTGGGAATTTGGCAATCAGCCCCAGCATTTT. Its translation is CAWSAPWEFGNQPQHF.

The rearrangement joins TRBV18 to TRBJ1-1, with TRBD1 matching over 9 bases. With 3 bases clipped from V and 11 bases from J, the junction kept 7 bases outside the gene matches. The CDR3 has 13 residues. CDR1 KGHSH and CDR2 LQKENI come from the germline V gene. The CDR3 DNA reads TGTGCCAGCTCACCTGAGACAGGGGGTGACGCTTTCTTT. Protein: CASSPETGGDAFF.

In its sample, this clone was seen a few times. The V and J genes are TRBV27 and TRBJ1-5; D not certain. Germline V gene sequence: CDR1 MNHEY, CDR2 SMNVEV (reference sequence). The CDR3 sequence is 13 residues long. Trimming took off 3 bases at V and 7 bases at J, with 10 bases between the two ends. For the CDR3, the DNA is TGTGCCAGCAGTTTCTCCCTTGGGCAGCCCCAGCATTTT. Its protein product is CASSFSLGQPQHF.

In the case of this clone: The same CDR3 can be traced to other DNA sequences in this sample. The chain couples TRBV28 to TRBJ1-5; D unclear. CDR1 is MDHEN, CDR2 SYDVKM, per germline. CDR3 length equals 12 residues. V gave up 2 bases and J gave up 6 bases, with 5 bases separating them. The CDR3 is CASSLRAQPQHF. CDR3 sequence (DNA): TGTGCCAGCAGTTTAAGGGCTCAGCCCCAGCATTTT.

This clone was found a few times. This rearrangement joins TRBV20-1 to TRBJ2-7; D is undetermined. V was pared by 6 bases and J by 7 bases, with 13 bases between. CDR1 and CDR2 (germline): DFQATT, SNEGSKA (reference sequence). The CDR3 contains 11 residues. CDR3 DNA: TGCAGTGCGGAATCCGGGTTTGAGCAGTACTTC. This encodes CSAESGFEQYF.

The rearrangement links TRBV5-1 to TRBJ2-5, with 9 bases that match TRBD1. This CDR3 region has 15 residues. Losses at the gene ends were 2 bases for V and 5 bases for J; bases not matched to a gene: 7. CDR1 and CDR2 from the germline V gene are SGHRS and YFSETQ. CDR3 sequence (DNA): TGCGCCAGCAGCTTCGGGACAGGGAATATGGAGACCCAGTACTTC. Translating it yields CASSFGTGNMETQYF.

The genes are TRBV9 and TRBJ1-6; D is unresolved. In germline, CDR1 is SGDLS, CDR2 YYNGEE. The CDR3 has 14 residues. Trimming removed 0 bases at V and 7 bases at J, with 8 bases between. The CDR3 region has the DNA TGTGCCAGCAGCGTAGGGGCAGAGAATTCACCCCTCCACTTT. This gives the protein CASSVGAENSPLHF. The full variable domain, rest sourced from reference TRBV9 and TRBJ1-6, is DSGVTQTPKHLITATGQRVTLRCSPRSGDLSVYWYQQSLDQGLQFLIQYYNGEERAKGNILERFSAQQFPDLHSELNLSSLELGDSALYFCASSVGAENSPLHFGNGTRLTVT.

V is TRBV10-3 and J is TRBJ2-4; no reliable D call. Germline values: CDR1 ENHRY, CDR2 SYGVKD. This CDR3 has 14 residues. Trimming took 0 bases from V and 4 from J, leaving 7 bases between them. The CDR3 loop reads CAISESGIKNIQYF. In DNA, the CDR3 is TGTGCCATCAGTGAGTCGGGCATTAAAAACATTCAGTACTTC.

This clone was observed a single time. V is TRBV5-1 and J is TRBJ2-2, with TRBD1 matching over 8 bases. Germline CDR1 SGHRS, CDR2 YFSETQ. With V trimmed by 5 bases and J by 7 bases, 7 bases remained unmatched. The CDR3 length is 14 residues. The CDR3 DNA is TGCGCCAGCAGAGAGACAGGGGTAGGCGGGGAGCTGTTTTTT. Its protein product is CASRETGVGGELFF.

This clone was seen a handful of times. This sequence joins TRBV12-5 and TRBJ2-2; a possible D gene is TRBD1 (5 bases). Germline CDR1 reads LGHNT; CDR2 reads FRNRAP. The V gene lost 4 bases and the J gene lost 4 bases, with 16 bases spanning the gap. The CDR3 covers 16 residues. The DNA of the CDR3 is TGTGCTAGTGGTTCCTCGATAAGGGGAATCACCGGGGAGCTGTTTTTT. Its translation is CASGSSIRGITGELFF.

The rearrangement joins TRBV29-1 to TRBJ2-1; 7 nucleotides line up with TRBD1. CDR1 and CDR2 (germline): SQVTM, ANQGSEA. The CDR3 totals 15 residues. The V and J ends lost 7 bases and 0 bases, in that order; junction bases with no gene match: 9. In DNA form, the CDR3 reads TGCAGCGGGGACAGCGGCGCGTCCTCCTACAATGAGCAGTTCTTC. Translating it yields CSGDSGASSYNEQFF.

The J gene is TRBJ2-7, the V gene TRBV2; 8 nucleotides line up with TRBD2. V lost 6 bases, J lost 3 bases, and 7 bases stayed unmatched. The CDR3 extends over 14 amino acids. Germline V lookup: CDR1 SNHLY, CDR2 FYNNEI. The CDR3 is CASRGTGGLYEQYF. The CDR3 region has the DNA TGTGCCAGCAGGGGAACGGGAGGGCTCTACGAGCAGTACTTC.

V is TRBV5-8 and J is TRBJ1-1; D is possibly TRBD1 (6 bases). Germline loops: CDR1 SGHTS, CDR2 YDEGEE. V lost 2 bases and J 3 bases, leaving 8 bases between the germline ends. This CDR3 region has 13 residues. The CDR3, as DNA: TGTGCCAGCAGCTTACAGGGCTACACTGAAGCTTTCTTT. The encoded protein is CASSLQGYTEAFF.

V usage is TRBV27 and J usage is TRBJ1-4, with 7 bases that match TRBD1. This CDR3 region has 13 residues. V gave up 6 bases and J gave up 8 bases; unmatched junction bases: 6. The germline gives CDR1 MNHEY, CDR2 SMNVEV (reference sequence). CDR3 region: CASRLTGSEKLFF. CDR3 coding DNA: TGTGCCAGCAGGTTGACAGGGTCCGAAAAACTGTTTTTT.

For this clone: Other DNA variants within this sample encode the same CDR3. This rearrangement joins TRBV29-1 to TRBJ1-1; TRBD1 aligns across 9 bases. After removal of 6 bases from V and 0 bases from J, the junction contained 8 bases not matched to a gene. Germline V CDR1 and CDR2: SQVTM, ANQGSEA. The CDR3 has 15 amino acids. The DNA of the CDR3 is TGCAGCGTGGGACAGGGTTGGGGCATGAACACTGAAGCTTTCTTT. Protein sequence: CSVGQGWGMNTEAFF. Using reference TRBV29-1 and TRBJ1-1 for the parts outside the CDR3, the full variable domain is SAVISQKPSRDICQRGTSLTIQCQVDSQVTMMFWYRQQPGQSLTLIATANQGSEATYESGFVIDKFPISRPNLTFSTLTVSNMSPEDSSIYLCSVGQGWGMNTEAFFGQGTRLTVV.

The V call is TRBV29-1, the J call TRBJ2-2, with a tentative D call TRBD2 (6 bases). The CDR3 is 15 residues long. Germline-derived CDR1 and CDR2 are SQVTM and ANQGSEA. V was trimmed by 3 bases and J by 4 bases, leaving 15 bases between them. CDR3 bases: TGCAGCGTTGAGAAGGCGGGGCCGACCACCGGGGAGCTGTTTTTT. It specifies CSVEKAGPTTGELFF.

The chain joins TRBV6-1 to TRBJ2-1, with a possible D match to TRBD1 (7 bases). Germline V gives CDR1 MNHNS, CDR2 SASEGT. The CDR3 extends over 16 amino acids. V was clipped by 4 bases and J by 0 bases, with 13 bases between them. CDR3 in DNA: TGTGCCAGCAGTGGGAGGGACAGCTTCTCCTACAATGAGCAGTTCTTC. Protein sequence: CASSGRDSFSYNEQFF.

Of note for this clone: The same CDR3 can be traced to other DNA sequences in this sample. This chain uses TRBV5-1 with TRBJ1-5; no clear D. The germline V gene has CDR1 SGHRS and CDR2 YFSETQ. Trimming took off 0 bases at V and 2 bases at J, with 6 bases between the two ends. The CDR3 runs 14 residues. CDR3 coding DNA: TGCGCCAGCAGCTTGGAGCCAGGCAATCAGCCCCAGCATTTT. Translated, it gives CASSLEPGNQPQHF.

The chain is built from TRBV7-9 and TRBJ1-5, with TRBD1 matching 8 bases. The germline V gene encodes CDR1 SEHNR and CDR2 FQNEAQ (reference sequence). The CDR3 extends over 18 amino acids. After removal of 5 bases from V and 3 bases from J, the junction contained 15 bases not matched to a gene. The CDR3, as DNA: TGTGCCAGCAGCCCGGGGGCCAGGGGGCAAGGGAACAATCAGCCCCAGCATTTT. This gives the protein CASSPGARGQGNNQPQHF.

This clone turned up a few times. The CDR3 is CASSQEASGANVLTF. The CDR3 DNA follows: TGTGCCAGCAGCCAAGAAGCTTCCGGGGCCAACGTCCTGACTTTC. V and J are TRBV4-2 and TRBJ2-6; D is unclear. Germline-derived CDR1 and CDR2 are LGHNA and YNFKEQ. With 0 bases removed from V and 4 bases from J, the gap between germline ends came to 7 bases. This CDR3 contains 15 residues.

Concerning this clone: This sample also contains other DNA sequences that code for the same CDR3. The chain links TRBV5-1 to TRBJ2-3; D gene ambiguous. Germline assignment: CDR1 SGHRS and CDR2 YFSETQ. V dropped 4 bases and J dropped 4 bases, with 10 bases sitting between them. CDR3 length: 13 amino acids. CDR3 in DNA: TGCGCCAGCAGCCTCCTTTCTGCAGATACGCAGTATTTT. Protein: CASSLLSADTQYF. The whole variable domain, filled in from reference TRBV5-1 and TRBJ2-3, reads KAGVTQTPRYLIKTRGQQVTLSCSPISGHRSVSWYQQTPGQGLQFLFEYFSETQRNKGNFPGRFSGRQFSNSRSEMNVSTLELGDSALYLCASSLLSADTQYFGPGTRLTVL.

V is TRBV6-6 and J is TRBJ2-7; 7 bases agree with TRBD1. Trimming cost V 4 bases and J 6 bases; bases outside gene matches: 6. The CDR3 extends over 13 amino acids. Germline CDR1 and CDR2: MNHNY and SVGAGI (reference sequence). CDR3 sequence: CASSSQGQSEQYF. Written as DNA, the CDR3 is TGTGCCAGCAGTTCTCAGGGACAGTCCGAGCAGTACTTC.

The chain recombines TRBV6-6 with TRBJ1-1, with D hard to call. This CDR3 has 11 residues. The germline CDR1 and CDR2 sequences are MNHNY and SVGAGI (reference sequence). V was shortened by 6 bases and J by 7 bases, with 9 bases between the two germline ends. CDR3 nucleotides: TGTGCCAGCAGGGCCTCTCATGAAGCTTTCTTT. Its translation: CASRASHEAFF.

The gene calls are TRBV5-4 and TRBJ2-3; the match to TRBD2 covers 16 bases. Germline V gene lookup returns CDR1 SGHNT and CDR2 YYREEE (reference sequence). The V segment lost 4 bases and the J segment 5 bases; nucleotides outside the gene matches: 10. This CDR3 spans 18 amino acids. This CDR3 reads CASSQGTSGRARGDTQYF. CDR3 sequence (DNA): TGTGCCAGCAGCCAGGGGACTAGCGGGAGGGCCAGGGGAGATACGCAGTATTTT. Based on the CDR3 plus reference TRBV5-4 and TRBJ2-3, the full variable domain is ETGVTQSPTHLIKTRGQQVTLRCSSQSGHNTVSWYQQALGQGPQFIFQYYREEENGRGNFPPRFSGLQFPNYSSELNVNALELDDSALYLCASSQGTSGRARGDTQYFGPGTRLTVL.

This chain connects TRBV19 to TRBJ1-5; D uncertain. Germline CDR1 reads LNHDA; CDR2 reads SQIVND (reference sequence). The CDR3 spans 14 residues. Between the trimmed V and J ends, which lost 9 bases and 5 bases, there was a span of 17 bases. CDR3 nucleotides: TGTGCCAGCCGCGGGTCGAGGGTGGATCAGCCCCAGCATTTT. Protein sequence: CASRGSRVDQPQHF.

V and J are TRBV6-1 and TRBJ2-3; unclear D gene. Germline assignment: CDR1 MNHNS and CDR2 SASEGT. This CDR3 has 11 amino acids. V lost 9 bases, J lost 0 bases, and 4 bases lay in between. In DNA form, the CDR3 reads TGTGCCAGTCGAAGCACAGATACGCAGTATTTT. This sequence encodes CASRSTDTQYF.